These T cell receptor beta chains were read from a single sample in a study of esophageal squamous cell carcinoma under preoperative chemotherapy. TCRdb fed the PCR reads into MiXCR, producing one record per CDR3 protein. The sample lists about 16,000 distinct CDR3 sequences, approximately 48% seen once, with around 28% in the top ten. Sampling took place from a patient given preoperative chemotherapy. These receptor sequences come from a human donor with esophageal squamous cell carcinoma. The donor label of this sample is uncertain. Both conserved end residues are part of each CDR3. The D gene is left open where the match is weak. Rows may omit the clone size; those that give it use once, few, many or a size class.

V	length	D	size	J	DNA	CDR3
TRBV7-2	16	TRBD1	-	TRBJ2-5	TGTGCCAGCAGGGGGCGACAGGGCGGTGACCCAGAGACCCAGTACTTC	CASRGRQGGDPETQYF
TRBV28	16	TRBD2	many	TRBJ2-4	TGTGCCAGCAGTTTTATACTAGCGGGGCTGAAAAACATTCAGTACTTC	CASSFILAGLKNIQYF
TRBV11-3	12	TRBD1	-	TRBJ2-6	TGTGCCAGCAGCCGAGGGGACAGCCAAATGACTTTC	CASSRGDSQMTF
TRBV7-2	17	TRBD2	-	TRBJ2-5	TGTGCCAGCAGCTTATTAGGACTAGCGGGGGGGCCGGAGACCCAGTACTTC	CASSLLGLAGGPETQYF
TRBV10-2	17	TRBD2	medium-sized	TRBJ2-3	TGCGCCAGCAGCAGACTAGCGGCAACGTCCCGCACAGATACGCAGTATTTT	CASSRLAATSRTDTQYF
TRBV12-3/TRBV12-4	15	-	-	TRBJ2-7	TGTGCCAGCAGCTGGGACTCTCAGAGGCCCTACGAGCAGTACTTC	CASSWDSQRPYEQYF
TRBV7-2	14	-	many	TRBJ2-7	TGTGCCAGCAGCTTTACTAGCCCCCCGGACGAGCAGTACTTC	CASSFTSPPDEQYF
TRBV7-3	15	-	many	TRBJ2-5	TGTGCCAGCTCCCCGGTGGGGGTTTTAGGAGAGACCCAGTACTTC	CASSPVGVLGETQYF
TRBV7-2	16	TRBD1	-	TRBJ2-7	TGTGCCAGTAGCTCAGGTCGGACAGGGACCTCCTACGAGCAGTACTTC	CASSSGRTGTSYEQYF
TRBV4-1	20	TRBD2	-	TRBJ2-2	TGCGCCAGCAGCCAAGAGGGACTAGCGGGAAGTACCGAGGACACCGGGGAGCTGTTTTTT	CASSQEGLAGSTEDTGELFF
TRBV7-8	15	-	many	TRBJ2-1	TGTGCCAGCAGCTCGACAGGATACTCCTACAATGAGCAGTTCTTC	CASSSTGYSYNEQFF
TRBV6-5	14	TRBD1	-	TRBJ1-1	TGTGCCAGCAGTTACTGGGACAGGGGATCCGAAGCTTTCTTT	CASSYWDRGSEAFF
TRBV27	15	-	-	TRBJ2-3	TGTGCCAGCAGTTTAAGTTCAACCGCCACAGATACGCAGTATTTT	CASSLSSTATDTQYF
TRBV7-9	14	-	-	TRBJ1-5	TGTGCCAGCAGCTTTGGCGCGAGCAATCAGCCCCAGCATTTT	CASSFGASNQPQHF
TRBV5-6	15	TRBD2	-	TRBJ2-5	TGTGCCAGCAGCACCCCTAGCGGGCACCAAGAGACCCAGTACTTC	CASSTPSGHQETQYF
TRBV7-2	14	-	medium-sized	TRBJ2-5	TGTGCCAGCAGCTCGGATAGCGGCGGAGAGACCCAGTACTTC	CASSSDSGGETQYF
TRBV7-2	15	-	few	TRBJ2-2	TGTGCCAGCAGCTCGGCGACTCCGAACACCGGGGAGCTGTTTTTT	CASSSATPNTGELFF
TRBV11-3	14	-	-	TRBJ2-3	TGTGCCAGCAGGGGGGTGTCCGCCACAGATATTCAGTATTTC	CASRGVSATDIQYF
TRBV7-2	19	-	-	TRBJ2-5	TGTGCCAGCAGCTCACCGGGGGAGGGGGGAGGCCGAGCCCAAAACACCCAGTACTTC	CASSSPGEGGGRAQNTQYF
TRBV11-3	15	TRBD1	many	TRBJ2-5	TGTGCCAGCAGCTCCCGACAGGGGGTCGGGGAGACCCAGTACTTC	CASSSRQGVGETQYF
TRBV12-5	15	-	-	TRBJ2-1	TGTGCTAGTGGTTTGGCCGGGACGGTGACCAATGAGCAGTTCTTC	CASGLAGTVTNEQFF
TRBV7-3	15	-	large	TRBJ2-7	TGTGCCAGCAACAAAACGGACTCGGGCAAGTACGAGCAGTACTTC	CASNKTDSGKYEQYF
TRBV6-5	16	TRBD2	-	TRBJ2-3	TGTGCCAGCAGTTCACCCCTAGCGGGAGGGACAGATACGCAGTATTTT	CASSSPLAGGTDTQYF
TRBV25-1	14	TRBD1	-	TRBJ2-1	TGTGCCAGCAGTCAGGACAGGGTCTACAATGAGCAGTTCTTC	CASSQDRVYNEQFF
TRBV27	11	TRBD1	-	TRBJ2-1	TGTGCCAGCAAAAAAGGGGACAGGTTTACCTTC	CASKKGDRFTF
TRBV11-3	13	-	few	TRBJ2-5	TGTGCCAGCAGCCGTACCCCCCTTTGGGAGGCGTTCTTC	CASSRTPLWEAFF
TRBV7-3	16	-	medium-sized	TRBJ2-5	TGTGCCAGCAGCTTAACTCTAGGCAGACACGAAGAGACCCAGTACTTC	CASSLTLGRHEETQYF
TRBV7-2	12	-	-	TRBJ2-5	TGTGCCAGCAGCTTAGAAGGCTGGACCCAGTACTTC	CASSLEGWTQYF
TRBV19	15	-	many	TRBJ2-1	TGTGCCAGCGCTCCCGACAAAAGCTCCTACAATGAGCAGTTCTTC	CASAPDKSSYNEQFF
TRBV7-8	16	-	-	TRBJ2-5	TGTGCCAGCAGCTTAGAGGACTCTTCGGGCTACAATGAGCAGTACTTC	CASSLEDSSGYNEQYF